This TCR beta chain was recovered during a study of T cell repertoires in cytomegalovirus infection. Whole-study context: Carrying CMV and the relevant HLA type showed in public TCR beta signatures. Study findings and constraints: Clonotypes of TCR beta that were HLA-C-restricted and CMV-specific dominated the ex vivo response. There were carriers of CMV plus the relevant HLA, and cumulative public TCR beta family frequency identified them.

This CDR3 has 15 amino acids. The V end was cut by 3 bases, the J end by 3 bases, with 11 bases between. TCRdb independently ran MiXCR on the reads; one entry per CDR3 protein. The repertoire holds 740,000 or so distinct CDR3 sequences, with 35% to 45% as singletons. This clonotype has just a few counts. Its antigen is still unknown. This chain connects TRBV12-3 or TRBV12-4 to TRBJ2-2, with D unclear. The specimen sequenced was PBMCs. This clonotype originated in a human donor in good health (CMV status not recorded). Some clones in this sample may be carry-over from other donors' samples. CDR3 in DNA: TGTGCCAGCAGTTTTTTGCTGGAGTACACCGGGGAGCTGTTTTTT. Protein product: CASSFLLEYTGELFF.